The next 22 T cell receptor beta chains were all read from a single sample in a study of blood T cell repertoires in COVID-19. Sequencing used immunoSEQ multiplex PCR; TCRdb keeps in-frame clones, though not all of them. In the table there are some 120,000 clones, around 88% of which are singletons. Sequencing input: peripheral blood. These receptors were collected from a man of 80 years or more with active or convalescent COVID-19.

CDR3: CASSATGTIQETQYF. CDR3 nucleotide sequence: TGTGCCAGCAGCGCCACAGGCACAATACAAGAGACCCAGTACTTC. This chain links TRBV9 with TRBJ2-5, with D possibly TRBD1 on 5 matching bases. Trimming left V 3 bases short and J 2 bases short, with 14 bases between. Germline V lookup: CDR1 SGDLS, CDR2 YYNGEE. The CDR3 extends over 15 amino acids. Based on the CDR3 plus reference TRBV9 and TRBJ2-5, the full variable domain is DSGVTQTPKHLITATGQRVTLRCSPRSGDLSVYWYQQSLDQGLQFLIQYYNGEERAKGNILERFSAQQFPDLHSELNLSSLELGDSALYFCASSATGTIQETQYFGPGTRLLVL.

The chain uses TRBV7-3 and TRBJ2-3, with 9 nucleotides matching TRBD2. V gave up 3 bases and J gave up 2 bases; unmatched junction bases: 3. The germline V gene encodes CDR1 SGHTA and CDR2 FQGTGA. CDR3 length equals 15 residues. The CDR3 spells CASSFVAGVTDTQYF. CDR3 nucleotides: TGTGCCAGCAGCTTTGTAGCGGGGGTCACAGATACGCAGTATTTT. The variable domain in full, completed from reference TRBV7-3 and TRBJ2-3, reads GAGVSQTPSNKVTEKGKYVELRCDPISGHTALYWYRQSLGQGPEFLIYFQGTGAADDSGLPNDRFFAVRPEGSVSTLKIQRTERGDSAVYLCASSFVAGVTDTQYFGPGTRLTVL.

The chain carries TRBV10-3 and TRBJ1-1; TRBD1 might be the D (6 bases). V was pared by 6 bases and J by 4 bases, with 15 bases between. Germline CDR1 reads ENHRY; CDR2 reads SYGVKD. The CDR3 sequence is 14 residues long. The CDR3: CAISLQGGSTEAFF. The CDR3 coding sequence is TGTGCCATCAGCCTACAGGGAGGGAGCACTGAAGCTTTCTTT.

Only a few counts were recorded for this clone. This CDR3 is CATGGTFNYGYTF. The CDR3 DNA reads TGCGCCACAGGGGGGACGTTTAACTATGGCTACACCTTC. The genes are TRBV23-1 and TRBJ1-2, with TRBD1 matching 7 bases. TRBV23-1 belongs to the ORF category, with a function that is uncertain. There are 13 residues in the CDR3. With V trimmed by 10 bases and J by 1 base, 6 bases remained unmatched.

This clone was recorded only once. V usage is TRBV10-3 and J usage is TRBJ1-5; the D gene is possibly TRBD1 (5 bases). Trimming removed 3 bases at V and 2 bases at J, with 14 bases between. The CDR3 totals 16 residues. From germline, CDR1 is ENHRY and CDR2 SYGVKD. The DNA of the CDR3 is TGTGCCATCAGTGATGTCGACAGTTACCGCAATCAGCCCCAGCATTTT. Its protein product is CAISDVDSYRNQPQHF.

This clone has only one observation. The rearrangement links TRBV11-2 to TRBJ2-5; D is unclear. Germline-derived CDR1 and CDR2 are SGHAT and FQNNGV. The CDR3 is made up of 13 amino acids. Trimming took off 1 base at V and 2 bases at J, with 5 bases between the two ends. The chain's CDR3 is CASSLVQQETQYF. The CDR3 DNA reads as TGTGCCAGCAGCTTAGTCCAGCAAGAGACCCAGTACTTC.

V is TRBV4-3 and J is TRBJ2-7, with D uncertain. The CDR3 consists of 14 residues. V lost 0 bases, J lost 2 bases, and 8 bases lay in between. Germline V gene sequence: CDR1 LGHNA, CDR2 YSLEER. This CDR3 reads CASSQDPGPYEQYF. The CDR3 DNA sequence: TGCGCCAGCAGCCAAGATCCGGGTCCCTACGAGCAGTACTTC.

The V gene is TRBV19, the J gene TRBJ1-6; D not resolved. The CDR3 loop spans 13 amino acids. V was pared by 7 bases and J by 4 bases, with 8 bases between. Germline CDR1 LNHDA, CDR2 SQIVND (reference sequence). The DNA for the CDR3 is TGTGCCAGTAACGAGTTTTATAATTCACCCCTCCACTTT. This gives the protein CASNEFYNSPLHF.

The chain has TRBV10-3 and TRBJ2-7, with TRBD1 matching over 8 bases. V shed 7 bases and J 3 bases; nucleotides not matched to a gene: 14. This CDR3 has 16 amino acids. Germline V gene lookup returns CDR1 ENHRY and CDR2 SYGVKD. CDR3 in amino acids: CAIMILGQGRDYEQYF. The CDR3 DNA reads TGTGCCATCATGATTTTAGGACAGGGCAGAGACTACGAGCAGTACTTC.

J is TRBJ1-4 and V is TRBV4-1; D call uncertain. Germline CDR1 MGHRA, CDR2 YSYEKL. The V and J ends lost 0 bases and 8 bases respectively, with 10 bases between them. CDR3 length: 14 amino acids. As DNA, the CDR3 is TGCGCCAGCAGCCAAGATCCTCAGGCAGAAAAACTGTTTTTT. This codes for CASSQDPQAEKLFF.

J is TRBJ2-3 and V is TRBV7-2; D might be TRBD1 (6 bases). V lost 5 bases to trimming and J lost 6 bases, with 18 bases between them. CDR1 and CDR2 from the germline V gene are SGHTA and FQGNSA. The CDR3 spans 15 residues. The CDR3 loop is CASSRSRGVADTQYF. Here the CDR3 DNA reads TGTGCCAGCAGCCGCTCCAGGGGCGTAGCTGATACGCAGTATTTT. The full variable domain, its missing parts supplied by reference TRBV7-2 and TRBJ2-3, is GAGVSQSPSNKVTEKGKDVELRCDPISGHTALYWYRQSLGQGLEFLIYFQGNSAPDKSGLPSDRFSAERTGGSVSTLTIQRTQQEDSAVYLCASSRSRGVADTQYFGPGTRLTVL.

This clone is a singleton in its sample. CDR3 amino acids: CASSLTRVEAGELFF. The CDR3 DNA reads as TGTGCCAGCAGCTTAACCAGGGTAGAGGCCGGGGAGCTGTTTTTT. V usage is TRBV7-3 and J usage is TRBJ2-2; D might be TRBD1 (5 bases). The CDR3 contains 15 residues. With 0 bases removed from V and 6 bases from J, the gap between germline ends came to 11 bases. CDR1 SGHTA and CDR2 FQGTGA come from the germline V gene.

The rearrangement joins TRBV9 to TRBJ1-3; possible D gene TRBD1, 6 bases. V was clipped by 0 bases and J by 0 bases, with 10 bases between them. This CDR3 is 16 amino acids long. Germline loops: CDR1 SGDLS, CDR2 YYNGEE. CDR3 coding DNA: TGTGCCAGCAGCGTAGATGGACAGAGCTCTGGAAACACCATATATTTT. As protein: CASSVDGQSSGNTIYF.

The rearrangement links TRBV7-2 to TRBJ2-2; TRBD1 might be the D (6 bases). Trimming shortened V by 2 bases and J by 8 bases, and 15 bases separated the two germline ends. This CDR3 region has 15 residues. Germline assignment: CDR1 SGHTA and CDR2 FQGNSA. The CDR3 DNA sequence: TGTGCCAGCAGCTTAAACTCCCCAGGGGCTGGGGAGCTGTTTTTT. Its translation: CASSLNSPGAGELFF.

The CDR3 sequence is CASSVWTSGGNYNEQFF. DNA for the CDR3: TGTGCCAGCAGCGTATGGACTAGCGGGGGCAACTACAATGAGCAGTTCTTC. The J gene is TRBJ2-1, the V gene TRBV9, with TRBD2 matching 13 bases. The CDR3 has 17 amino acids. Germline values: CDR1 SGDLS, CDR2 YYNGEE. The V segment lost 1 base and the J segment 3 bases; nucleotides outside the gene matches: 4.

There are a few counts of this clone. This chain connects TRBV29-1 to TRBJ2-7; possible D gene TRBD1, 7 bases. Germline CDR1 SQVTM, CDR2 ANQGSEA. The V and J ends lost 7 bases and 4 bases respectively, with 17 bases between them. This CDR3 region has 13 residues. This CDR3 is CSAAGQSNYEQYF. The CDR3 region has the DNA TGCAGCGCCGCGGGACAGTCAAATTACGAGCAGTACTTC.

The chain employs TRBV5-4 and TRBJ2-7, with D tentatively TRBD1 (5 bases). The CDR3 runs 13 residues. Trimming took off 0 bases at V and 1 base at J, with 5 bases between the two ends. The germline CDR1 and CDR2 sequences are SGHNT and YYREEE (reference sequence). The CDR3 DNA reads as TGTGCCAGCAGCTTGGCAGGGTCCTACGAGCAGTACTTC. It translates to CASSLAGSYEQYF.

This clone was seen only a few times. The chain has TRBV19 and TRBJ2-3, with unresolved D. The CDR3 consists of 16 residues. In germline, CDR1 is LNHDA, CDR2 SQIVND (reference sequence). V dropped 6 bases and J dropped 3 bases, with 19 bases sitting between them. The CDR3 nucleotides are TGTGCCAGTAGCCACCTTTCCGGGTCCGTAACAGATACGCAGTATTTT. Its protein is CASSHLSGSVTDTQYF.

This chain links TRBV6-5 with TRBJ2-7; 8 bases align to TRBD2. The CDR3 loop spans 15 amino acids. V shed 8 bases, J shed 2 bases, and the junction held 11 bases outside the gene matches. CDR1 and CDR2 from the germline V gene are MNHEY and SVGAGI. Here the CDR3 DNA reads TGTGCCAGCCGAACGGGGGTAGCGGGGCCCTACGAGCAGTACTTC. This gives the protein CASRTGVAGPYEQYF.

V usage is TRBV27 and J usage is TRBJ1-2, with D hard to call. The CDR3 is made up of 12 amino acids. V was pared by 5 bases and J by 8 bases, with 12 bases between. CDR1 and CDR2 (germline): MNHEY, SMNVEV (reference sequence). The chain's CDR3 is CASSPGEAGYTF. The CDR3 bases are TGTGCCAGCAGTCCTGGTGAGGCGGGCTACACCTTC.

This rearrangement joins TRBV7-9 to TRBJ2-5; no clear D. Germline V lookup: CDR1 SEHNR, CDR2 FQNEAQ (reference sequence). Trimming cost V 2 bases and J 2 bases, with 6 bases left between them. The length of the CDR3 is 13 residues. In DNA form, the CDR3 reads TGTGCCAGCAGCTTACCGTCTCAAGAGACCCAGTACTTC. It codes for CASSLPSQETQYF.

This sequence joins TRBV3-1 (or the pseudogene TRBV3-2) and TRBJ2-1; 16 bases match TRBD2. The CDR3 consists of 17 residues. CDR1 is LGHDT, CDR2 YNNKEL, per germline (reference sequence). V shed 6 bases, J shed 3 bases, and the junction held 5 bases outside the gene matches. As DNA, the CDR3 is TGTGCCAGCAGGGGGACTAGCGGGGGGGATCGCTACAATGAGCAGTTCTTC. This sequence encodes CASRGTSGGDRYNEQFF.